The entry below gives a single T cell receptor (beta chain) sequence along with its context. The antigen is unknown. These data are taken from a study of T-cell reconstitution after alpha-beta-depleted transplantation in children. During its preparation, the TCRbeta library received unique molecular identifiers. TCRdb re-analysed the PCR reads in MiXCR, keeping a single row per CDR3 protein. The sample shows some 120,000 distinct CDR3 sequences, 23% of them seen only once. Study results and caveats: Diversity and T-cell counts at one year after transplant derived mostly from new T cells. Recipient T cells and thymic progenitors that survived gave rise to the high TCRbeta diversity observed at day 60 in some patients. It was reported that alpha-beta T cells came from several hundred expanded graft clones (about two months after transplant).

The CDR3 runs 13 residues. Trimming took 0 bases from V and 7 from J; bases not matched to a gene: 4. Germline V lookup: CDR1 DFQATT, CDR2 SNEGSKA (reference sequence). The chain has TRBV20-1 and TRBJ2-5; 8 bases line up with TRBD1. Specimen: PBMCs, mostly from graft donor cells, collected 180 days after TCRalphabeta/CD19-depleted stem cell transplant. The clonotype comes from a male patient aged 2-9 years who had a stem cell transplant for chronic granulomatous disease, so the T cells may come from the graft donor. The CDR3 is CSARETGAGTQYF. The CDR3 DNA follows: TGCAGTGCTAGAGAGACAGGGGCGGGGACCCAGTACTTC.